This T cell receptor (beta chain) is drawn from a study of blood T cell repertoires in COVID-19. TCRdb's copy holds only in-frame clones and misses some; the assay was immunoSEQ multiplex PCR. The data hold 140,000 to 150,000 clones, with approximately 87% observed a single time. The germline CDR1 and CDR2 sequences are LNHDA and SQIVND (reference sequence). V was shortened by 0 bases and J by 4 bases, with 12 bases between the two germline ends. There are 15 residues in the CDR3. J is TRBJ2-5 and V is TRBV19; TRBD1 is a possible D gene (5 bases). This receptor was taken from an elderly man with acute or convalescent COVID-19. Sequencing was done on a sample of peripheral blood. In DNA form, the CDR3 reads TGTGCCAGTAGTATAGATCGAGCAGGGCGAGAGACCCAGTACTTC. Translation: CASSIDRAGRETQYF.